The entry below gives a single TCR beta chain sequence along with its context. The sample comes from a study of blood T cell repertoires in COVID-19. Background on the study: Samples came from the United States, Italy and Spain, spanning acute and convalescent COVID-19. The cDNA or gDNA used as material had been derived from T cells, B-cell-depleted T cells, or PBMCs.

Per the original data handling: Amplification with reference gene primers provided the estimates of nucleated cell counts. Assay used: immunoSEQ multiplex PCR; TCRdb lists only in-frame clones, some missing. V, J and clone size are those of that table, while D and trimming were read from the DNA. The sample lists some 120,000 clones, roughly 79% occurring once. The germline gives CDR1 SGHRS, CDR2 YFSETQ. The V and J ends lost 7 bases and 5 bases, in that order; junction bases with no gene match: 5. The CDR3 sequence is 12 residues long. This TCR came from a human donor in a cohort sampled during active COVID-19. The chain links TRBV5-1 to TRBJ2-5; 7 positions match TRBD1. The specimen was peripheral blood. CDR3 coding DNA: TGCGCCAGCGGCATACAGGGGGAGACCCAGTACTTC. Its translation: CASGIQGETQYF.